Each of the 29 T cell receptor beta chains below was sequenced from the same sample in a study of T-cell memory formation after mild COVID-19. Via MiXCR, TCRdb re-called the 5' RACE reads, giving one row per CDR3 protein. The sample lists more than 450,000 distinct CDR3 sequences; about a sixth were seen once. Sequencing was carried out using PBMCs or a T cell subset sorted from them (not recorded which). These receptors came from an adult woman who had mild COVID-19 (a few samples of this study predate the infection). Cell type and time point are not known.

This clonotype turned up a few times. The chain combines TRBV19 with TRBJ2-1; the D is unclear. CDR1 LNHDA and CDR2 SQIVND come from the germline V gene (reference sequence). This CDR3 is 14 amino acids long. The germline V and J ends were trimmed by 5 bases and 3 bases, with 11 bases remaining between them. CDR3 in DNA: TGTGCCAGTAGTTCCCGTGGGCACTACAATGAGCAGTTCTTC. Protein sequence: CASSSRGHYNEQFF.

This clonotype has a handful of counts. The chain is built from TRBV18 and TRBJ2-5; D is unresolved. CDR3 length equals 14 residues. Trimming pared 0 bases from V and 5 bases from J, leaving 10 bases between. CDR1 is KGHSH, CDR2 LQKENI, per germline. The CDR3 nucleotides are TGTGCCAGCTCACCACCGATGTACCTCGAGACCCAGTACTTC. It specifies CASSPPMYLETQYF.

The chain carries TRBV5-8 and TRBJ2-3, with 8 bases matching TRBD1. The CDR3 is 18 residues long. V was pared by 0 bases and J by 2 bases, with 11 bases of the junction left unmatched. The germline gives CDR1 SGHTS, CDR2 YDEGEE. The CDR3 bases are TGTGCCAGCAGCTTGGGGGACGTACAGGGGGGTGACACAGATACGCAGTATTTT. Amino acids: CASSLGDVQGGDTDTQYF. Looking up the rest from reference TRBV5-8 and TRBJ2-3 gives the full variable domain: EAGVTQSPTHLIKTRGQQATLRCSPISGHTSVYWYQQALGLGLQFLLWYDEGEERNRGNFPPRFSGRQFPNYSSELNVNALELEDSALYLCASSLGDVQGGDTDTQYFGPGTRLTVL.

The rearrangement uses TRBV29-1 and TRBJ1-1; D perhaps matches TRBD1 (6 bases). CDR1 is SQVTM, CDR2 ANQGSEA, per germline. The CDR3 runs 12 residues. The V end lost 5 bases, the J end lost 3 bases, and 10 bases lay between the germline ends. The CDR3 DNA is TGCAGCGTTAGGACAGACGACACTGAAGCTTTCTTT. Translating it yields CSVRTDDTEAFF.

The chain combines TRBV6-2 or TRBV6-3 with TRBJ1-1; 12 nucleotides align to TRBD1. This CDR3 spans 16 amino acids. V gave up 6 bases and J gave up 5 bases; unmatched junction bases: 10. CDR1 is MNHEY and CDR2 is SVGEGT in the germline V gene. CDR3 DNA sequence: TGTGCCAGCAGAAGGGGGACAGGGGGCGTCGGAACTGAAGCTTTCTTT. Protein product: CASRRGTGGVGTEAFF.

This clonotype was seen more than once but under ten times. The chain combines TRBV5-6 with TRBJ1-1; weak D call: TRBD1 (6 bases). Deletions cut 0 bases from V and 0 bases from J, with 12 bases between. Germline CDR1 reads SGHDT; CDR2 reads YYEEEE. The CDR3 covers 16 residues. Written as DNA, the CDR3 is TGTGCCAGCAGCTTGGGGGGGGCAGGGTTGAACACTGAAGCTTTCTTT. Protein sequence: CASSLGGAGLNTEAFF.

The V call is TRBV4-2, the J call TRBJ1-2; 10 nucleotides align to TRBD1. Germline V lookup: CDR1 LGHNA, CDR2 YNFKEQ. With 4 bases clipped from V and 8 bases from J, the junction kept 10 bases outside the gene matches. The CDR3 runs to 15 residues. CDR3 bases: TGTGCCAGCAGCCGAGGGGGGACAGGGGCGCGGGGCTACACCTTC. Translating it yields CASSRGGTGARGYTF.

The chain has TRBV4-3 and TRBJ2-5, with 7 bases that match TRBD2. The CDR3 has 16 amino acids. The junction had 7 bases not matched to a gene; V was cut back by 2 bases and J by 1 base. Germline assignment: CDR1 LGHNA and CDR2 YSLEER. CDR3 sequence: CASSQLSGTIQETQYF. The CDR3 DNA is TGCGCCAGCAGCCAACTCTCCGGGACTATCCAAGAGACCCAGTACTTC.

J is TRBJ2-6 and V is TRBV27, with TRBD1 identical over 9 bases. Germline CDR1 and CDR2: MNHEY and SMNVEV (reference sequence). Trimming at V came to 10 bases and at J to 2 bases, leaving 6 bases not matched to a gene. The CDR3 is 15 residues long. For the CDR3, the DNA is TGTGCCACCGGGACAGGGTCGACTGGGGCCAACGTCCTGACTTTC. Protein sequence: CATGTGSTGANVLTF.

CDR3 nucleotides: TGTGCCAGCAGTTTAGCAGACAGGGGAGTCTATGGGGGTAAGTCCTACAATGAGCAGTTCTTC. Its translation: CASSLADRGVYGGKSYNEQFF. The chain carries TRBV12-3 or TRBV12-4 and TRBJ2-1, with 8 bases aligning to TRBD1. J was trimmed by 1 base and V by 0 bases; bases with no gene match: 17. The CDR3 sequence is 21 residues long.

This clonotype was seen more than once but under ten times. The rearrangement joins TRBV4-1 to TRBJ2-3; D perhaps matches TRBD2 (6 bases). Germline CDR1 and CDR2: MGHRA and YSYEKL. Trimming took 4 bases from V and 6 from J, leaving 14 bases between them. The CDR3 runs to 14 residues. Here the CDR3 reads CASSPGTSFDTQYF. For the CDR3, the DNA is TGCGCCAGCAGCCCGGGGACTTCTTTTGATACGCAGTATTTT.

J is TRBJ2-5 and V is TRBV6-2 or TRBV6-3, with 9 bases lining up with TRBD1. The germline V gene has CDR1 MNHEY and CDR2 SVGEGT. With 2 bases clipped from V and 5 bases from J, the junction kept 3 bases outside the gene matches. This CDR3 is built from 14 residues. The CDR3 DNA reads TGTGCCAGCAGTTACGGACAGGGGCTGGAGACCCAGTACTTC. Encoded protein: CASSYGQGLETQYF.

V is TRBV20-1 and J is TRBJ1-5; 9 bases line up with TRBD1. The CDR3 totals 13 residues. The germline CDR1 and CDR2 sequences are DFQATT and SNEGSKA (reference sequence). V lost 6 bases to trimming and J lost 4 bases; unmatched junction nucleotides: 4. The CDR3 nucleotides are TGCAGTGCAGGGGGGACAGGGAATCAGCCCCAGCATTTT. Its translation is CSAGGTGNQPQHF.

This clonotype came up a few times. This chain joins TRBV12-3 or TRBV12-4 and TRBJ1-2; 7 bases agree with TRBD1. Trimming at V came to 6 bases and at J to 8 bases, leaving 12 bases not matched to a gene. The CDR3 sequence is 14 residues long. The CDR3 region has the DNA TGTGCCAGCAGCCCCGGGCAGGGGGTATGGGGCTACACCTTC. As protein: CASSPGQGVWGYTF.

This clonotype was observed a handful of times. The chain joins TRBV4-2 to TRBJ1-6; D gene uncertain. Trimming removed 2 bases from V and 6 bases from J, with 23 bases in between. Germline V gene lookup returns CDR1 LGHNA and CDR2 YNFKEQ. CDR3 length: 19 residues. CDR3 nucleotides: TGTGCCAGCAGCCAACTATGGTATAACGGCGCGAAGGGTAATTCACCCCTCCACTTT. This sequence encodes CASSQLWYNGAKGNSPLHF.

V usage is TRBV15 and J usage is TRBJ2-1, with a tentative D call TRBD1 (5 bases). V was trimmed by 3 bases and J by 1 base, leaving 10 bases between them. Germline assignment: CDR1 LNHNV and CDR2 YYDKDF (reference sequence). The CDR3 has 15 residues. CDR3 sequence reads: CATSSGRDSYNEQFF. The CDR3 DNA sequence: TGTGCCACCAGCAGTGGCAGGGATTCCTACAATGAGCAGTTCTTC.

V and J are TRBV5-5 and TRBJ2-7; possible D gene TRBD1, 6 bases. V lost 0 bases and J 2 bases, leaving 15 bases between the germline ends. Looked up from germline, CDR1 is SGHKS and CDR2 is YYEKEE (reference sequence). The CDR3 is 16 amino acids. For the CDR3, the DNA is TGTGCCAGCAGCTTGGTGTTTGGACAGCTAACCTACGAGCAGTACTTC. This gives the protein CASSLVFGQLTYEQYF.

V is TRBV5-1 and J is TRBJ2-7; 8 bases agree with TRBD2. Per germline, CDR1 SGHRS and CDR2 YFSETQ. The trim removed 4 bases at V and 3 bases at J, leaving 6 bases unmatched. This CDR3 has 14 amino acids. DNA for the CDR3: TGCGCCAGCAGCCAGATGAGCGGGAGCTACGAGCAGTACTTC. Translating gives CASSQMSGSYEQYF.

This clonotype was recorded many times. The chain recombines TRBV6-2 or TRBV6-3 with TRBJ1-1, with D possibly TRBD1 on 6 matching bases. CDR1 is MNHEY, CDR2 SVGEGT, per germline. The CDR3 runs 13 residues. Trimming took off 6 bases at V and 4 bases at J, with 12 bases between the two ends. CDR3 in amino acids: CASRQGGGTEAFF. For the CDR3, the DNA is TGTGCCAGCAGACAGGGTGGCGGCACTGAAGCTTTCTTT.

This chain uses TRBV24-1 with TRBJ2-3; TRBD2 matches 7 bases. CDR1 and CDR2 (germline): KGHDR, SFDVKD. The V segment lost 3 bases and the J segment 2 bases; nucleotides outside the gene matches: 10. This CDR3 is 17 amino acids long. This chain's CDR3 is CATSDPASGGDTDTQYF. In nucleotides, the CDR3 is TGTGCCACCAGTGATCCTGCTAGCGGTGGGGACACAGATACGCAGTATTTT.

This clonotype was picked up a small number of times. V gene TRBV3-1 combines with J gene TRBJ2-7; 10 bases are shared with TRBD2. The V segment lost 1 base and the J segment 8 bases; nucleotides outside the gene matches: 11. The germline V gene encodes CDR1 LGHDT and CDR2 YNNKEL (reference sequence). The CDR3 extends over 16 amino acids. As DNA, the CDR3 is TGTGCCAGCAGCCAAGCAACACTAGCGGGAAGTCCCAAGCAGTACTTC. This codes for CASSQATLAGSPKQYF.

J is TRBJ2-2 and V is TRBV27; D gene uncertain. Germline V gives CDR1 MNHEY, CDR2 SMNVEV (reference sequence). This CDR3 contains 14 residues. V was shortened by 7 bases and J by 1 base, with 10 bases between the two germline ends. The CDR3 here is CASKNPGNTGELFF. CDR3 DNA: TGTGCCAGCAAAAATCCGGGGAACACCGGGGAGCTGTTTTTT.

This clonotype was observed a few times. The rearrangement links TRBV20-1 to TRBJ1-1; 9 positions agree with TRBD1. Germline V gene data show CDR1 as DFQATT and CDR2 as SNEGSKA (reference sequence). V was clipped by 4 bases and J by 5 bases; unmatched bases: 8. This CDR3 is built from 14 residues. CDR3 nucleotides: TGCAGTGCTACTCTCGGGACAGGGAGGACTGAAGCTTTCTTT. This codes for CSATLGTGRTEAFF.

This clonotype occurred a few times. The gene calls are TRBV7-6 and TRBJ2-3; 8 positions agree with TRBD2. The CDR3 extends over 15 amino acids. Germline V gene lookup returns CDR1 SGHVS and CDR2 FNYEAQ. V lost 4 bases, J lost 5 bases, and 8 bases stayed unmatched. The CDR3 DNA reads as TGTGCCAGCAGCTCCCCGGAGCGGGAGTTAGATACGCAGTATTTT. As protein: CASSSPERELDTQYF.

The V call is TRBV5-1, the J call TRBJ1-1; TRBD1 matches at 7 bases. The CDR3 has 16 residues. Trimming took 4 bases from V and 4 from J; bases not matched to a gene: 13. Germline CDR1 reads SGHRS; CDR2 reads YFSETQ. CDR3 nucleotide sequence: TGCGCCAGCAGCCTGGCCGTGGGACAGCGGAGCACTGAAGCTTTCTTT. Its translation: CASSLAVGQRSTEAFF.

The chain uses TRBV14 and TRBJ2-7; 9 bases line up with TRBD2. V gave up 4 bases and J gave up 0 bases; unmatched junction bases: 25. In germline, CDR1 is SGHDN, CDR2 FVKESK. The CDR3 runs 22 residues. The CDR3 reads CASSRAGTSNPFVVLSSYEQYF. For the CDR3, the DNA is TGTGCCAGCAGCCGGGCCGGGACTAGCAACCCTTTCGTTGTATTGAGCTCCTACGAGCAGTACTTC.

This chain connects TRBV24-1 to TRBJ2-1; 9 bases align to TRBD2. Trimming took 1 base from V and 9 from J; bases not matched to a gene: 9. The germline V gene has CDR1 KGHDR and CDR2 SFDVKD. CDR3 length: 16 residues. The CDR3 sequence is CATSDFGTSRPTEQFF. The CDR3 DNA reads TGTGCCACCAGTGATTTCGGGACTAGCAGACCCACTGAGCAGTTCTTC.

The chain combines TRBV3-1 with TRBJ2-5, with D perhaps assigned TRBD1 or TRBD2 (6 bases each). This CDR3 has 16 amino acids. The V end was cut by 5 bases, the J end by 5 bases, with 21 bases between. CDR1 LGHDT and CDR2 YNNKEL come from the germline V gene (reference sequence). The CDR3: CASSGGTPLIGETQYF. The CDR3 region has the DNA TGTGCCAGCAGCGGCGGGACACCTCTTATTGGGGAGACCCAGTACTTC.

This clonotype was counted many times. The chain carries TRBV4-3 and TRBJ2-3; 11 nucleotides agree with TRBD2. Germline values: CDR1 LGHNA, CDR2 YSLEER. CDR3 length equals 18 residues. The junction had 8 bases not matched to a gene; V was cut back by 1 base and J by 2 bases. This CDR3 reads CASSQGGLAGGYTDTQYF. In DNA form, the CDR3 reads TGCGCCAGCAGCCAAGGGGGGCTAGCGGGAGGTTACACAGATACGCAGTATTTT.